The 2 T cell receptor beta chains below all came from one sample that was sequenced in a study of PD-1 blockade in classical Hodgkin lymphoma. Noted time point: cycle 4 day 1 (C4D1), after five to seven weeks of nivolumab. No patient escaped relapse after autologous stem cell transplantation, and brentuximab vedotin exposure varied. Sequencing used immunoSEQ multiplex PCR; TCRdb keeps in-frame clones, though not all of them. The sample lists tens of thousands of clones, about 89% seen once, with approximately 7% in the top ten. This sample comprised peripheral blood mononuclear cells (PBMCs), obtained before the fourth cycle of nivolumab. Receptors were obtained from a human donor with classical Hodgkin lymphoma.

This clone was observed a handful of times. This rearrangement joins TRBV6-1 to TRBJ2-3; no reliable D call. V was pared by 7 bases and J by 4 bases, with 12 bases between. The germline V gene has CDR1 MNHNS and CDR2 SASEGT. The CDR3 runs 13 residues. The CDR3 is CASTQFRADTQYF. The CDR3 DNA reads TGTGCCAGCACCCAGTTTAGGGCAGATACGCAGTATTTT.

The genes are TRBV28 and TRBJ2-7; a possible D gene is TRBD2 (6 bases). The CDR3 is 15 amino acids. Germline lookup yields CDR1 MDHEN and CDR2 SYDVKM. Trimming took off 3 bases at V and 2 bases at J, with 14 bases between the two ends. The CDR3 coding sequence is TGTGCCAGCAGTTTCCGGAGGGCAGGGACCTACGAGCAGTACTTC. This encodes CASSFRRAGTYEQYF.